This record looks at one TCR beta chain sequence and its context. Antigen unknown. The data are from a study of Ad26.COV2.S vaccination and SARS-CoV-2 variants. Turning to the study itself: Intramuscularly, Ad26.COV2.S was given either once or twice, 56 days apart.

Trimming took off 4 bases at V and 6 bases at J, with 9 bases between the two ends. In germline, CDR1 is MNHEY, CDR2 SMNVEV (reference sequence). The CDR3 loop spans 13 amino acids. Regarding the study as a whole: It was reported that spike-specific CD8+ and CD4+ T cell responses were substantially broad after vaccination. Analytic work on TCR breadth and depth might have understated the full extent of total T cell responses.

Treatment noted: some 20 received Ad26.COV2.S at low or high dose, single or two shots; roughly 5 received placebo; per-sample allocation not given. Collection of samples fell on day 63 after the first vaccine or placebo injection. Within Boston, the person who donated was an adult of 18-55 years. Sequencing was performed with immunoSEQ multiplex PCR; in TCRdb, only in-frame clones are kept and a portion is missing. The table records a few hundred thousand clones, roughly 88% of them present only once. The sample here was peripheral blood, taken in a trial of Ad26.COV2.S vaccine versus placebo. The clonotype originates from a person aged 18-65 years who received the Ad26.COV2.S COVID-19 vaccine or a placebo. The chain employs TRBV27 and TRBJ2-2; D is unresolved. The CDR3 loop reads CASSSEVSGELFF. DNA of the CDR3: TGTGCCAGCAGTTCAGAGGTATCCGGGGAGCTGTTTTTT.